This T cell receptor beta chain appears in the sequencing data of a study of molecular identifiers for immune sequencing clone quantification. Broader study findings: In CMV-specific effectors, clones above 20 copies held over 98% of molecules; naive, under 1%.

TCRdb reanalysed the PCR reads using MiXCR and keeps one entry per CDR3 protein. The sample holds some 590,000 distinct CDR3 sequences, over 25% seen once. For naive CD8 T cells, sorting used the CD8+CD4-CCR7+CD45RA+ phenotype. Per germline, CDR1 SGHRS and CDR2 YFSETQ. The CDR3 covers 14 residues. V shed 4 bases and J shed 2 bases, with 11 bases lying between them. This clonotype was observed many times. No antigen is known for it. The sequence derives from a human donor in good health. Some libraries in this study had Jurkat cell RNA spiked in. Sequencing was carried out using naive CD8+ T cells from blood, with Jurkat cell RNA spiked in. Subset specified: FACS-sorted CD8+CD4-CCR7+CD45RA+ naive T cells. V and J are TRBV5-1 and TRBJ2-3; either TRBD1 or TRBD2 may supply D (5 bases each). Written as DNA, the CDR3 is TGCGCCAGCAGCGGGGACGGATTCACAGATACGCAGTATTTT. It codes for CASSGDGFTDTQYF.